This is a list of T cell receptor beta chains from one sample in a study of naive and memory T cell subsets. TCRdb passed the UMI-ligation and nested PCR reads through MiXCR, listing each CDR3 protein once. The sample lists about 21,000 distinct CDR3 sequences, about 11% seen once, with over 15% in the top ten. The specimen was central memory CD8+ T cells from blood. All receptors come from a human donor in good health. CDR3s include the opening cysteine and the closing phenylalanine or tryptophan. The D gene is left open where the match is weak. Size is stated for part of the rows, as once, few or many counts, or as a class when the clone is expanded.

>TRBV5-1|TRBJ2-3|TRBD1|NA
TGCGCCAGCAGCTTGGAAGGGACAGGGGGTTTCGCAGATACGCAGTATTTT
CASSLEGTGGFADTQYF
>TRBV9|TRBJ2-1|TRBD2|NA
TGTGCCAGCAGCCACCGACTAGCGGGAGGGTCCTACAATGAGCAGTTCTTC
CASSHRLAGGSYNEQFF
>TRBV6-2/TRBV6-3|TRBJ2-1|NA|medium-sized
TGTGCCAGCAGCCCACGACTGAGCGGGTGGTACGATGAGCAGTTCTTC
CASSPRLSGWYDEQFF
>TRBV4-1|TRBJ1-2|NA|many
TGCGCCAGCAGCCAAGGGGACGGATTCTCCTATGGCTACACCTTC
CASSQGDGFSYGYTF
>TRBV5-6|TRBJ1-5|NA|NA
TGTGCCAGCAGCTTGTGGGGGGGTCAGCCCCAGCATTTT
CASSLWGGQPQHF
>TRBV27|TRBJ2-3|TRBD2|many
TGTGCCAGCAGTTGGACTAGCGGGTACGATACGCAGTATTTT
CASSWTSGYDTQYF
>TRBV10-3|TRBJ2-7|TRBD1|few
TGTGCCATCAGTGCACAGGGGTCGGCCTACGAGCAGTACTTC
CAISAQGSAYEQYF
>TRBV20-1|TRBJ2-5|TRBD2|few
TGCAGTGCTAGAGATTGGGCAGCGGGAGAGGTTGAGACCCAGTACTTC
CSARDWAAGEVETQYF
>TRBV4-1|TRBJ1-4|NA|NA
TGCGCCAGCAGCCAAGATCCTCGTGGACCGCTTTTTGAAAAACTGTTTTTT
CASSQDPRGPLFEKLFF
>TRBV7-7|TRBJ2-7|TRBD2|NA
TGTGCCAGCAGCCTCGAGACTAGCGGGAGCGGCGAGCAGTACTTC
CASSLETSGSGEQYF
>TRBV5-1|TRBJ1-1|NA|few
TGCGCCAGCTCTGCCGGGTACAACACTGAAGCTTTCTTT
CASSAGYNTEAFF
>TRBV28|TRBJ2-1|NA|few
TGTGCCAGCAGATTCGGCGACAGCCCCTACAATGAGCAGTTCTTC
CASRFGDSPYNEQFF
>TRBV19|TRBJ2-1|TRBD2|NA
TGTGCCAGTAGTTGGTGGGGGGGTGAGCAGTTCTTC
CASSWWGGEQFF
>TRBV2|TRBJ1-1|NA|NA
TGTGCCAGCAGCGAGGGGACGGCCGATATGAACACTGAAGCTTTCTTT
CASSEGTADMNTEAFF
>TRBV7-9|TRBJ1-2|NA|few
TGTGCCAGCAGCTTAGGGGGGGCCCGATATGGCTACACCTTC
CASSLGGARYGYTF
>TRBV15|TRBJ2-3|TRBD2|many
TGTGCCACCAGCACCCTGGGACTAGCGGGAGATACGCAGTATTTT
CATSTLGLAGDTQYF
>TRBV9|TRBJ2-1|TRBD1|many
TGTGCCAGCAGTGGGCCCGGGACAGGGTTCAATGAGCAGTTCTTC
CASSGPGTGFNEQFF
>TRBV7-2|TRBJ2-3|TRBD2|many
TGTGCCAGCAGCTCTAACCCCATAGCGGGTATCACAGATACGCAGTATTTT
CASSSNPIAGITDTQYF
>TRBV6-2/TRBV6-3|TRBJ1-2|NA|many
TGTGCCAGCAGGGCAGTTTCGGACACCGGAGTTCGGTATGGCTACACCTTC
CASRAVSDTGVRYGYTF
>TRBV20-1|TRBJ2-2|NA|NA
TGCAGTGCCGGGGCCCCGAACACCGGGGAGCTGTTTTTT
CSAGAPNTGELFF
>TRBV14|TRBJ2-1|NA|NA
TGTGCCAGCAGCGTGGCCAGGAATGAGCAGTTCTTC
CASSVARNEQFF
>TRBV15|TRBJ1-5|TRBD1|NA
TGTGCCACCAGCACCGGGACAGGCCAAAATCAGCCCCAGCATTTT
CATSTGTGQNQPQHF
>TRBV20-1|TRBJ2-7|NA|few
TGCAGTGCTGAAGCGGGTTACGAGCAGTACTTC
CSAEAGYEQYF
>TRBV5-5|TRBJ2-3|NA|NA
TGTGCCAGCAGCTTGTGGTCAGATACGCAGTATTTT
CASSLWSDTQYF
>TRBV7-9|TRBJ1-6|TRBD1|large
TGTGCCAGCAGCTCTCACGACAAGACAGGGTTCGGTTCACCCCTCCACTTT
CASSSHDKTGFGSPLHF
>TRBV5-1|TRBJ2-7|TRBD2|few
TGCGCCAGCAGCTTGATGTCATGGGCGGGAGAGGGTGACGAGCAGTACTTC
CASSLMSWAGEGDEQYF
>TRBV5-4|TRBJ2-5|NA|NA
TGTGCCAGCAGCCAAGACATCCACTGGGGTCAAGAGACCCAGTACTTC
CASSQDIHWGQETQYF
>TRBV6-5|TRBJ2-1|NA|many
TGTGCCAGCAGCCCTGGGAGGTGGAATGAGCAGTTCTTC
CASSPGRWNEQFF
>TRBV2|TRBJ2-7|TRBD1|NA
TGTGCCAGCAGAGAGACAGGGTACGAGCAGTACTTC
CASRETGYEQYF
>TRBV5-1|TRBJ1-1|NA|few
TGCGCCAGCAGCCCAGGACGGGTGAACACTGAAGCTTTCTTT
CASSPGRVNTEAFF
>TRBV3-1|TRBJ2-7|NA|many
TGTGCCAGCAGCCACCTCAAATACGAGCAGTACTTC
CASSHLKYEQYF
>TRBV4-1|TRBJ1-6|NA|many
TGCGCCAGCAGCCTCAATAATTCACCCCTCCACTTT
CASSLNNSPLHF
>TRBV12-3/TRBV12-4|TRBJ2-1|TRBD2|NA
TGTGCCAGCAGTTTAGCCAGGACTAGCGGGAGGGCCGTGTATGAGCAGTTCTTC
CASSLARTSGRAVYEQFF
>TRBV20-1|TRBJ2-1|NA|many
TGCAGTGCTAGAGACCCTAGCTCCTACAATGAGCAGTTCTTC
CSARDPSSYNEQFF
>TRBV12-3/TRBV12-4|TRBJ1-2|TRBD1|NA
TGTGCCAGCAGCTCATCACAGGGGGCGCGCTATGGCTACACCTTC
CASSSSQGARYGYTF
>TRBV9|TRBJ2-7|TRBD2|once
TGTGCCAGCAGCTTCGGGACTAGCGGCTACGAGCAGTACTTC
CASSFGTSGYEQYF
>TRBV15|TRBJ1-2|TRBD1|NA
TGTGCCACCAGCAGAGTTGACAGGGACCAGTATGGCTACACCTTC
CATSRVDRDQYGYTF
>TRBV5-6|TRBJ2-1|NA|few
TGTGCCAGCAGCTTCGGGCAAGGGAGAGGAGAGCAGTTCTTC
CASSFGQGRGEQFF
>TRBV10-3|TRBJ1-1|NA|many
TGTGCCATCAGTGAGGAGACAGGCACTGAAGCTTTCTTT
CAISEETGTEAFF
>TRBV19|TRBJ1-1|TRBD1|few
TGTGCCAGTACCTTCGGGACAGGGATTACTGAAGCTTTCTTT
CASTFGTGITEAFF
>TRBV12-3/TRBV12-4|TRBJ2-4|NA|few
TGTGCCAGCAGTTTCGGAGGGGTCATTCAGTACTTC
CASSFGGVIQYF
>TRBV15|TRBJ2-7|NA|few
TGTGCCACCAGCAGAGGTGCGTCTACCTACGAGCAGTACTTC
CATSRGASTYEQYF
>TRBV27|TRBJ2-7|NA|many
TGTGCCAGCACCCTAAGAAGGAGGGCCGTAAACGAGCAGTACTTC
CASTLRRRAVNEQYF
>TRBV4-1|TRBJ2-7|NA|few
TGCGCCAGCAGCCAAGTAGGAACGGGAAATGAGCAGTACTTC
CASSQVGTGNEQYF
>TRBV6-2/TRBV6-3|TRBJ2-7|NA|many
TGTGCCAGCAGTTCAGAGACTAGGCCCACCTACGAGCAGTACTTC
CASSSETRPTYEQYF
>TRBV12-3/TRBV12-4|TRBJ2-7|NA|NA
TGTGCCAGCAGCCTCAATCCCCTGGGCGAGCAGTACTTC
CASSLNPLGEQYF
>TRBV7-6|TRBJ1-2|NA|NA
TGTGCCAGCAGCTCCGGAACCGGGTTCTATGGCTACACCTTC
CASSSGTGFYGYTF
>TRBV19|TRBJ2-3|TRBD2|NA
TGTGCCAGTAGAAGCGGGAGTATAGGTACAGATACGCAGTATTTT
CASRSGSIGTDTQYF
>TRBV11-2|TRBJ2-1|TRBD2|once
TGTGCCAGCAGCCTTACCGGACTAGCCCTCAATGAGCAGTTCTTC
CASSLTGLALNEQFF
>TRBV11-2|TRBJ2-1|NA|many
TGTGCCAGCAGCTTAGTTCTAGTAGATGAGCAGTTCTTC
CASSLVLVDEQFF
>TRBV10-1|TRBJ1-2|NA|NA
TGCGCCAGCAGTGACAGGGTGGATGGCTACACCTTC
CASSDRVDGYTF
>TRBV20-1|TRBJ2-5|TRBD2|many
TGCAGTGCGGGGGGGGTGCGGGAACAAGAGACCCAGTACTTC
CSAGGVREQETQYF
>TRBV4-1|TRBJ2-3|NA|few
TGCGCCAGCAGCCAAGATTTTAGGCAGAGCACAGATACGCAGTATTTT
CASSQDFRQSTDTQYF
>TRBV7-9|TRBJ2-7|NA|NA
TGTGCCAGCAGCTTAGATCCGGGCGAGCAGTACTTC
CASSLDPGEQYF
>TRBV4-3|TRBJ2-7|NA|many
TGCGCCAGCAGCCCGAACAGGGCCGGTTACGAGCAGTACTTC
CASSPNRAGYEQYF